Listed below are T cell receptor beta chains from one sample, sequenced in a study of blood T cell repertoires in COVID-19. The assay was immunoSEQ multiplex PCR, and TCRdb's table has in-frame clones only and misses some. The table has over 200,000 clones, around 75% seen once; the top ten hold around 5.1%. The source material was peripheral blood. These receptors were collected from a human donor in a cohort sampled during active COVID-19. Both conserved end residues are part of each CDR3. Fields, in order: CDR3 DNA, CDR3 protein, CDR3 length, J gene, clone size, D gene, V gene. D genes are given only for firm matches. Clone size appears in some rows only: once, few, many, or a class for an expanded clone.

cdr3_nt: TGTGCCAGCAAGCTCCGGCAGGGGGAGTACTATGGCTACACCTTC
cdr3_aa: CASKLRQGEYYGYTF
cdr3_length: 15
j_call: TRBJ1-2
clone_size: -
d_call: TRBD1
v_call: TRBV27

cdr3_nt: TGCGCCAGCAGCCAAGATGAAGCGGGCAGCACAGATACGCAGTATTTT
cdr3_aa: CASSQDEAGSTDTQYF
cdr3_length: 16
j_call: TRBJ2-3
clone_size: -
d_call: -
v_call: TRBV4-1

cdr3_nt: TGTGCCAGCTCCCAAACACCGAACACTGAAGCTTTCTTT
cdr3_aa: CASSQTPNTEAFF
cdr3_length: 13
j_call: TRBJ1-1
clone_size: few
d_call: -
v_call: TRBV19

cdr3_nt: TGTGCCCCTGGGGGGACTAATGGCTACACCTTC
cdr3_aa: CAPGGTNGYTF
cdr3_length: 11
j_call: TRBJ1-2
clone_size: -
d_call: -
v_call: TRBV21-1

cdr3_nt: TGTGCCTGGAGAGTTAAGACTAGCGGGAGTTGGTACGAGCAGTACTTC
cdr3_aa: CAWRVKTSGSWYEQYF
cdr3_length: 16
j_call: TRBJ2-7
clone_size: few
d_call: TRBD2
v_call: TRBV30

cdr3_nt: TGTGCCAGCAGCTTAGGAGGGGGTGCAGCAGTCTTC
cdr3_aa: CASSLGGGAAVF
cdr3_length: 12
j_call: TRBJ1-2
clone_size: -
d_call: -
v_call: TRBV11-3

cdr3_nt: TGTGCCAGCACCCGGACAGGGGGTCCCTACGAGCAGTACTTC
cdr3_aa: CASTRTGGPYEQYF
cdr3_length: 14
j_call: TRBJ2-7
clone_size: -
d_call: TRBD1
v_call: TRBV6-5

cdr3_nt: TGTGCCAGCAGCCGGGGACTAGCGGGAGCCTACGAGCAGTACTTC
cdr3_aa: CASSRGLAGAYEQYF
cdr3_length: 15
j_call: TRBJ2-7
clone_size: -
d_call: TRBD2
v_call: TRBV3-1/TRBV3-2

cdr3_nt: TGTGCCAGCAGCTTGGTCCAGGGTGTCCCCTACGAGCAGTACTTC
cdr3_aa: CASSLVQGVPYEQYF
cdr3_length: 15
j_call: TRBJ2-7
clone_size: -
d_call: -
v_call: TRBV7-9

cdr3_nt: TGTGCCAGCAGCTTAGTGGCTAGCGGGAGCGGCGAGCAGTACTTC
cdr3_aa: CASSLVASGSGEQYF
cdr3_length: 15
j_call: TRBJ2-7
clone_size: -
d_call: TRBD2
v_call: TRBV5-5

cdr3_nt: TGTGCCAGTAGTGCCCGGACAGGGGTTAACTATGGCTACACCTTC
cdr3_aa: CASSARTGVNYGYTF
cdr3_length: 15
j_call: TRBJ1-2
clone_size: -
d_call: TRBD1
v_call: TRBV19

cdr3_nt: TGTGCCAGCAGCTTAAAGGACAGGGGGCGCGTCGGGGAGCTGTTTTTT
cdr3_aa: CASSLKDRGRVGELFF
cdr3_length: 16
j_call: TRBJ2-2
clone_size: -
d_call: TRBD1
v_call: TRBV11-1

cdr3_nt: TGTGCCAGCAGCGTAAGGCAGGCCAACTCCTACAATGAGCAGTTCTTC
cdr3_aa: CASSVRQANSYNEQFF
cdr3_length: 16
j_call: TRBJ2-1
clone_size: once
d_call: -
v_call: TRBV9

cdr3_nt: TGTGCCAGCAGCCCCCCCGGGTTCCCGAACACCGGGGAGCTGTTTTTT
cdr3_aa: CASSPPGFPNTGELFF
cdr3_length: 16
j_call: TRBJ2-2
clone_size: once
d_call: -
v_call: TRBV7-9

cdr3_nt: TGTGCCTGGAGCACAGGGGTGGGCTACGAGCAGTACTTC
cdr3_aa: CAWSTGVGYEQYF
cdr3_length: 13
j_call: TRBJ2-7
clone_size: -
d_call: TRBD1
v_call: TRBV30

cdr3_nt: TGTGCCAGCAGTTACGCCCTAGCGGGAGCCGATACGCAGTATTTT
cdr3_aa: CASSYALAGADTQYF
cdr3_length: 15
j_call: TRBJ2-3
clone_size: -
d_call: TRBD2
v_call: TRBV6-5

cdr3_nt: TGTGCCAGCAGTTTACTCAGATCTAACACTGAAGCTTTCTTT
cdr3_aa: CASSLLRSNTEAFF
cdr3_length: 14
j_call: TRBJ1-1
clone_size: -
d_call: -
v_call: TRBV28

cdr3_nt: TGTGCCAGCAGCTTAGGCTTCTTCGGCAATGAGCAGTTCTTC
cdr3_aa: CASSLGFFGNEQFF
cdr3_length: 14
j_call: TRBJ2-1
clone_size: -
d_call: -
v_call: TRBV11-2

cdr3_nt: TGTGCCAGTAGTACCCGACAGGTCTCCTACGAGCAGTACTTC
cdr3_aa: CASSTRQVSYEQYF
cdr3_length: 14
j_call: TRBJ2-7
clone_size: -
d_call: -
v_call: TRBV19

cdr3_nt: TGTGCCAGCAGTTTAGCAGGGGTGGCTCAGCCCCAGCATTTT
cdr3_aa: CASSLAGVAQPQHF
cdr3_length: 14
j_call: TRBJ1-5
clone_size: once
d_call: -
v_call: TRBV28

cdr3_nt: TGTGCCAGTCAGAGCCAGGGAACCTCCTACGAGCAGTACTTC
cdr3_aa: CASQSQGTSYEQYF
cdr3_length: 14
j_call: TRBJ2-7
clone_size: -
d_call: -
v_call: TRBV19

cdr3_nt: TGTGCCAGCAGCTTGATACTAGCGGGAGAATCCTACGAGCAGTACTTC
cdr3_aa: CASSLILAGESYEQYF
cdr3_length: 16
j_call: TRBJ2-7
clone_size: -
d_call: TRBD2
v_call: TRBV5-8

cdr3_nt: TGTGCCAGCAGTCCCGGAGGAGGCCAGAACACTGAAGCTTTCTTT
cdr3_aa: CASSPGGGQNTEAFF
cdr3_length: 15
j_call: TRBJ1-1
clone_size: -
d_call: -
v_call: TRBV28

cdr3_nt: TGTGCCAGCAGCGAAATCCCCAGGGGCGATTCCTACGAGCAGTACTTC
cdr3_aa: CASSEIPRGDSYEQYF
cdr3_length: 16
j_call: TRBJ2-7
clone_size: -
d_call: -
v_call: TRBV6-4